This T cell receptor (beta chain) was obtained from a study of blood T cell repertoires in COVID-19. Study as a whole: COVID-19 samples, acute and convalescent, were from the United States, Italy and Spain. Nucleic acid was either cDNA or gDNA, and it came from T cells, B-cell-depleted T cells, or PBMCs.

In the original workflow: Quantification of nucleated cells was approximated via reference gene primer amplification. Libraries were prepared by immunoSEQ multiplex PCR; TCRdb keeps only in-frame clonotypes and omits some of them. For V, J and clone size, that table is used; D and trimming come from the DNA. The top ten clones hold 2.5% to 3% of a sample with 25,000 to 30,000 clones, roughly 90% of them seen once. The specimen was peripheral blood. The sequence came from a human donor in a cohort sampled during active COVID-19.

The CDR3 here is CAISEPDRGPGEQYF. In DNA, the CDR3 is TGTGCCATCAGTGAACCGGACAGGGGGCCGGGCGAGCAGTACTTC. The rearrangement joins TRBV10-3 to TRBJ2-7; 11 nucleotides align to TRBD1. The trim removed 3 bases at V and 6 bases at J, leaving 7 bases unmatched. CDR1 and CDR2 (germline): ENHRY, SYGVKD. This CDR3 is 15 amino acids long.